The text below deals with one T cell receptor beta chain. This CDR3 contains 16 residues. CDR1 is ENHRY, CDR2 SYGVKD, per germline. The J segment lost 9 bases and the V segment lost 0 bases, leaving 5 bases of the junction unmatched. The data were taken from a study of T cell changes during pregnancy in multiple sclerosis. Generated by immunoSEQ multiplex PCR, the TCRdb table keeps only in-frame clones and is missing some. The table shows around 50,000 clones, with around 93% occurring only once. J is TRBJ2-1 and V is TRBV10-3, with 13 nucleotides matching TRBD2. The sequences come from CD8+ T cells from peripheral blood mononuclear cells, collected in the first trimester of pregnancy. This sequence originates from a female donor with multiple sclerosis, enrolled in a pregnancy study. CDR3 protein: CAISESGLAGALEQFF. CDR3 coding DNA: TGTGCCATCAGTGAGTCTGGACTAGCGGGAGCTCTTGAGCAGTTCTTC.